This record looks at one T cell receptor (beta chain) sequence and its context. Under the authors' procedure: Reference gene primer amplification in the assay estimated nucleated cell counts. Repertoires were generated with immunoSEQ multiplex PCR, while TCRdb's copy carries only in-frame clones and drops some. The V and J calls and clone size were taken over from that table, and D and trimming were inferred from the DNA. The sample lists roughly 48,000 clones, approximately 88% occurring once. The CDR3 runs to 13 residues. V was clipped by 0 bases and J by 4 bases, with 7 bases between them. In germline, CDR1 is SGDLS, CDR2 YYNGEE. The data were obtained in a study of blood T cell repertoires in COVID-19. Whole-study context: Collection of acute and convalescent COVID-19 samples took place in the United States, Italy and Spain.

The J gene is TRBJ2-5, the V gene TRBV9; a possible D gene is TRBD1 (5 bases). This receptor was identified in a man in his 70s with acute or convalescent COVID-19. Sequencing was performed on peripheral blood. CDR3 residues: CASSVDQGETQYF. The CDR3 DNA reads TGTGCCAGCAGCGTAGACCAGGGAGAGACCCAGTACTTC.